This T cell receptor (beta chain) emerged from a study of blood T cells in healthy people across ages. Overall study findings and caveats: Older age coincided with a roughly linear decline in TCR beta diversity per million T cells. Strongly correlated with naive T cell percentage was TCR beta diversity.

Alongside a J-beta primer mix, a sample-barcoded 5' primer served in a second PCR lasting roughly 7 to 11 cycles. TCRdb processed the 5' RACE reads anew with MiXCR; each CDR3 protein has one entry. This table holds about 680,000 distinct CDR3 sequences, approximately 49% found once. With 0 bases removed from V and 7 bases from J, the gap between germline ends came to 13 bases. The germline V gene has CDR1 LGHDT and CDR2 YNNKEL (reference sequence). The CDR3 is 15 residues long. As for this clonotype: Its target is unknown.

Sequenced material: blood. The chain carries TRBV3-1 and TRBJ2-1; D is undetermined. The receptor's source is a woman aged 55-69 years in good health. The CDR3 coding sequence is TGTGCCAGCAGCCAAGAAGGGCGGAGAGGTAATGAGCAGTTCTTC. Protein: CASSQEGRRGNEQFF.